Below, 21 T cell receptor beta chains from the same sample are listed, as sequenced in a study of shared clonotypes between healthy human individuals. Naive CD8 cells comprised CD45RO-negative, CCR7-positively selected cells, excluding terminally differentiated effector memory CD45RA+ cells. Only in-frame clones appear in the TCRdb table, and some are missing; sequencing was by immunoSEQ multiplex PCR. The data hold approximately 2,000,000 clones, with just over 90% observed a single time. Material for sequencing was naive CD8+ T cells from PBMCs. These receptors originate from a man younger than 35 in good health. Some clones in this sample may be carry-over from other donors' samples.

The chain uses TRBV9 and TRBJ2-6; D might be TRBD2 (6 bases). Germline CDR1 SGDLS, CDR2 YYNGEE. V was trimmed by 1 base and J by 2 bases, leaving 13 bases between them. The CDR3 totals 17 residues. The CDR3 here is CASSVNVEGTGANVLTF. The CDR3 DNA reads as TGTGCCAGCAGCGTAAACGTGGAGGGGACTGGGGCCAACGTCCTGACTTTC.

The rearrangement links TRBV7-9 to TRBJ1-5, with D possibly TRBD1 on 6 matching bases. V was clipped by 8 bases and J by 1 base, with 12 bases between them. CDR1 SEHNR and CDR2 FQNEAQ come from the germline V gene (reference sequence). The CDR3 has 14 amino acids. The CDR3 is CASGARGSNQPQHF. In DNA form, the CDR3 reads TGTGCCAGCGGGGCGAGGGGGAGCAATCAGCCCCAGCATTTT.

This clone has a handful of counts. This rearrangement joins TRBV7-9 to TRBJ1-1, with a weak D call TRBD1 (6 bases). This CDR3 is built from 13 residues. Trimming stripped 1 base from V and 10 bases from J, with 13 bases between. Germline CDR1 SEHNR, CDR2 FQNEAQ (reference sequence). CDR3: CASSLGTAIGAFF. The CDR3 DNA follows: TGTGCCAGCAGCTTAGGGACAGCGATTGGAGCTTTCTTT.

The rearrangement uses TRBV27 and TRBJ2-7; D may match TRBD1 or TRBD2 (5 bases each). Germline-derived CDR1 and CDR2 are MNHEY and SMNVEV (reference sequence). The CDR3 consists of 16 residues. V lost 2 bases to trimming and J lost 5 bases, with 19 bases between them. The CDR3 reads CASSLNAGTRAHEQYF. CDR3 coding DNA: TGTGCCAGCAGTTTAAATGCCGGGACCCGGGCTCACGAGCAGTACTTC.

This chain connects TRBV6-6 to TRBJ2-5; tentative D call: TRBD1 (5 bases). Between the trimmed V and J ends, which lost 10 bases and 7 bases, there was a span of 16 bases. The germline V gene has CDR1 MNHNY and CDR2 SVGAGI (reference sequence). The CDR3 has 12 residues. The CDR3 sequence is CATANNTGTQYF. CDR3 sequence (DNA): TGTGCCACCGCGAATAATACAGGGACCCAGTACTTC.

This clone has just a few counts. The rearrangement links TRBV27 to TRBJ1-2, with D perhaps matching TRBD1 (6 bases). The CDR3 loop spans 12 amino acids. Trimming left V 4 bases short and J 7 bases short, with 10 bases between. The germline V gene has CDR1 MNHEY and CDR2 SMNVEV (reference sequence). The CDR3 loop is CASSYQGSGYTF. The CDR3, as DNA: TGTGCCAGCAGTTACCAGGGGAGTGGCTACACCTTC.

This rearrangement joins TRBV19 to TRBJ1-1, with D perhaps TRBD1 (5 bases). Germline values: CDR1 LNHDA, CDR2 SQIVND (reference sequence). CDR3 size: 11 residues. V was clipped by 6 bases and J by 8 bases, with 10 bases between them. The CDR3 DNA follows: TGTGCCAGTAGGGGGACGGCCGAAGCTTTCTTT. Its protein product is CASRGTAEAFF.

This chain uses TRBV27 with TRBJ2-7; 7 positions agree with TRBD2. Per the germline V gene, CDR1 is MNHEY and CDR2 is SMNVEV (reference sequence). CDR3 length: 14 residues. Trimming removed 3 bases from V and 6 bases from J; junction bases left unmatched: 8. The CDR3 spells CASSFAREGGEQYF. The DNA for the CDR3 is TGTGCCAGCAGTTTTGCGAGGGAGGGAGGCGAGCAGTACTTC.

The CDR3 protein is CASSVSGNTDTQYF. The CDR3 bases are TGTGCCAGCAGTGTTTCCGGGAACACAGATACGCAGTATTTT. The chain couples TRBV6-4 to TRBJ2-3; a weak D match, TRBD2 (5 bases). Germline V CDR1 and CDR2: MRHNA, SNTAGT. Trimming left V 4 bases short and J 2 bases short, with 10 bases between. The CDR3 totals 14 residues.

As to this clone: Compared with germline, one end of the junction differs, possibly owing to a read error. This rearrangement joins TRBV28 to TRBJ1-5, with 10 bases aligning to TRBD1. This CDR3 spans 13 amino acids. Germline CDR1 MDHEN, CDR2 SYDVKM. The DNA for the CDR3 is TGTGCCAGCACTTCACACACGGGACAGGGGCTCGGCTTT. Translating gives CASTSHTGQGLGF.

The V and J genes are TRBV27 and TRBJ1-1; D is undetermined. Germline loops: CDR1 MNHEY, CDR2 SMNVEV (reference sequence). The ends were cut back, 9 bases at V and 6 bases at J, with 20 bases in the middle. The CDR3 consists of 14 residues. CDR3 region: CASASTSLKPEAFF. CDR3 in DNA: TGTGCCAGTGCTTCGACATCTCTTAAACCTGAAGCTTTCTTT.

The CDR3 sequence: CASSPGGLAGGYEQYF. In DNA, the CDR3 is TGTGCCAGCAGCCCAGGAGGCCTAGCGGGAGGATACGAGCAGTACTTC. The rearrangement links TRBV11-2 to TRBJ2-7; 11 bases match TRBD2. CDR1 and CDR2 from the germline V gene are SGHAT and FQNNGV. The CDR3 is 16 amino acids. Trimming took 5 bases from V and 4 from J; bases not matched to a gene: 10.

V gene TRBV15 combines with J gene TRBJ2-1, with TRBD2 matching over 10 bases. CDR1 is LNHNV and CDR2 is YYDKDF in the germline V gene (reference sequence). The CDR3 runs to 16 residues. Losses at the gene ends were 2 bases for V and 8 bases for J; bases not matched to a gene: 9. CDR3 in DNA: TGTGCCACCAGCAGAACTTGGACTAGCGGCCCAGATGAGCAGTTCTTC. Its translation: CATSRTWTSGPDEQFF. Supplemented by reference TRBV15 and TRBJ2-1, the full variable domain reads DAMVIQNPRYQVTQFGKPVTLSCSQTLNHNVMYWYQQKSSQAPKLLFHYYDKDFNNEADTPDNFQSRRPNTSFCFLDIRSPGLGDTAMYLCATSRTWTSGPDEQFFGPGTRLTVL.

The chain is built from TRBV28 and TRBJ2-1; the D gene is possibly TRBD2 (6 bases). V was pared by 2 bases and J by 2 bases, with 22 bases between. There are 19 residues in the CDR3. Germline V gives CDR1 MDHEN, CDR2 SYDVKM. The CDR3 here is CASSLPPWREETAYNEQFF. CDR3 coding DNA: TGTGCCAGCAGTTTACCTCCTTGGAGGGAGGAAACCGCCTACAATGAGCAGTTCTTC.

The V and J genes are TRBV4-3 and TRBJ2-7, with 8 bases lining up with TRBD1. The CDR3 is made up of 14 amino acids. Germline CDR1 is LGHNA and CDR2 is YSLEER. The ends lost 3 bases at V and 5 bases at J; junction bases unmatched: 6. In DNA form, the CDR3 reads TGCGCCAGCAGCCACCTCCGGGACAGGAACGAGCAGTACTTC. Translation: CASSHLRDRNEQYF.

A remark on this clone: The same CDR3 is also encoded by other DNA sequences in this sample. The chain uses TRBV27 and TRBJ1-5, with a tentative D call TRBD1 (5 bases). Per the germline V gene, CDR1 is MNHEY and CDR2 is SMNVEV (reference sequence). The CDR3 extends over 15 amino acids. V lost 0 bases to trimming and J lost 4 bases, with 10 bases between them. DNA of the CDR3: TGTGCCAGCAGTTTATCTGGCGGGGGGAATCAGCCCCAGCATTTT. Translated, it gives CASSLSGGGNQPQHF.

The CDR3 DNA reads TGTGCCAGCAGTTTATGCGTCAGGGCTTGTGAGCAGTTCTTC. This translates into CASSLCVRACEQFF. The chain recombines TRBV28 with TRBJ2-1; D is perhaps TRBD1 (5 bases). Germline V gives CDR1 MDHEN, CDR2 SYDVKM. V lost 0 bases, J lost 9 bases, and 12 bases lay in between. CDR3 length equals 14 residues.

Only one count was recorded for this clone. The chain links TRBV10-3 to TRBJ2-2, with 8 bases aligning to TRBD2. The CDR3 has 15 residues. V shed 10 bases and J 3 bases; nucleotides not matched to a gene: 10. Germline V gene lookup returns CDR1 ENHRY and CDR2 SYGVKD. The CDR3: CATGGAGEDTGELFF. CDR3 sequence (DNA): TGTGCCACCGGTGGAGCGGGAGAGGACACCGGGGAGCTGTTTTTT.

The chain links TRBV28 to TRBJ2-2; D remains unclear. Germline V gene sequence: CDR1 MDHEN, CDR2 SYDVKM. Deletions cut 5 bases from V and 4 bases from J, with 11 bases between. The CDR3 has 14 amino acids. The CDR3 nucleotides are TGTGCCAGCAGTCCCATCATGAGCACCGGGGAGCTGTTTTTT. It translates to CASSPIMSTGELFF.

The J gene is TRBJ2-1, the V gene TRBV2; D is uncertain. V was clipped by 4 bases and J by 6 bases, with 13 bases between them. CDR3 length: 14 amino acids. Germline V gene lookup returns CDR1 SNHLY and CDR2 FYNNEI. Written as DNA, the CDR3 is TGTGCCAGCAGTGCAGATGGCTCTGGCAATGAGCAGTTCTTC. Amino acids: CASSADGSGNEQFF.

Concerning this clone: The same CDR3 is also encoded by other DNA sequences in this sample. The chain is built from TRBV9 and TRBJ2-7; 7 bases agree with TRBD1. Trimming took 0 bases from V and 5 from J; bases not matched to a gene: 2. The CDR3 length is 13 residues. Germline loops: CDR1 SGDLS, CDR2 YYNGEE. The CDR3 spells CASSVGQGDEQYF. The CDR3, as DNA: TGTGCCAGCAGCGTAGGACAGGGCGACGAGCAGTACTTC.